This note documents a single T cell receptor (beta chain) sequence. This CDR3 has 16 amino acids. The germline V gene has CDR1 DFQATT and CDR2 SNEGSKA (reference sequence). V was pared by 6 bases and J by 0 bases, with 7 bases of the junction left unmatched. TCRdb reanalysed the 5' RACE reads using MiXCR and keeps one entry per CDR3 protein. The data contain about 360,000 distinct CDR3 sequences, roughly 20% of them seen just once; the ten biggest clones take up about an eighth. This entry is derived from a study of CD8 T cells in ankylosing spondylitis. The sequence was obtained from a male donor with ankylosing spondylitis or in good health (not recorded which). Sequenced material: blood, either unsorted or a sorted T cell fraction (not recorded which). V is TRBV20-1 and J is TRBJ2-1; the match to TRBD2 covers 11 bases. In DNA form, the CDR3 reads TGCAGTGCAGAAGCTACTAGCGGGGGCTCCTACAATGAGCAGTTCTTC. Protein product: CSAEATSGGSYNEQFF.